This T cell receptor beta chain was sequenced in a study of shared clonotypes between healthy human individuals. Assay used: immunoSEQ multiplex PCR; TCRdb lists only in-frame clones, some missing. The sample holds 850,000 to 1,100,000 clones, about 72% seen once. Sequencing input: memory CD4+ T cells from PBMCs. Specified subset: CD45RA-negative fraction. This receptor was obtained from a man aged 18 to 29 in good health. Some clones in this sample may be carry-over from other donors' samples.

CDR3: CATQERGGSYEQYF. The CDR3 DNA reads as TGTGCCACCCAAGAGAGGGGGGGGAGCTACGAGCAGTACTTC. The chain recombines TRBV27 with TRBJ2-7; maybe TRBD2 (7 bases). The CDR3 sequence is 14 residues long. The ends were cut back, 10 bases at V and 3 bases at J, with 19 bases in the middle. Germline CDR1 MNHEY, CDR2 SMNVEV (reference sequence).